One sample yielded the 24 T cell receptor beta chains listed below, sequenced in a study of regulatory T cells in long-lasting Graves disease. Documented time point: persistent/refractory GD, antithyroid drugs over 5 years with positive TRAb. Preparation of the TCR library used RNA extracted from PBMCs. Arm-PCR with iRepertoire HTBI primers amplified the CDR3 regions for these TCR beta libraries. TCRdb re-analysed the multiplex PCR reads in MiXCR, keeping a single row per CDR3 protein. The sample holds hundreds of thousands of distinct CDR3 sequences, around 20% seen once. Source: peripheral blood mononuclear cells (PBMCs), taken when the disease was refractory, from a patient treated with antithyroid drugs. All receptors derive from a female donor with Graves disease.

This clonotype appeared a few times. The chain recombines TRBV4-1 with TRBJ2-2, with D perhaps assigned TRBD1 or TRBD2 (5 bases each). V lost 1 base to trimming and J lost 4 bases, with 13 bases between them. The CDR3 has 16 residues. Germline V gives CDR1 MGHRA, CDR2 YSYEKL. The CDR3 here is CASSQGWAGTTGELFF. The CDR3 nucleotides are TGCGCCAGCAGCCAAGGATGGGCTGGGACCACCGGGGAGCTGTTTTTT.

This clonotype was observed many times. V and J are TRBV12-3 or TRBV12-4 and TRBJ2-4, with a weak D call TRBD2 (6 bases). This CDR3 is 15 amino acids long. V dropped 5 bases and J dropped 6 bases, with 17 bases sitting between them. The CDR3 loop reads CASSPLEGRINIQYF. CDR3 in DNA: TGTGCCAGCAGTCCCCTGGAGGGACGGATAAACATTCAGTACTTC.

Many counts were recorded for this clonotype. This rearrangement joins TRBV7-9 to TRBJ1-5, with a weak D call TRBD1 (5 bases). V lost 0 bases and J 7 bases, leaving 16 bases between the germline ends. The CDR3 sequence is 16 residues long. Germline assignment: CDR1 SEHNR and CDR2 FQNEAQ (reference sequence). The CDR3 DNA reads TGTGCCAGCAGCTTAGCTGCAGGGACTAGTACGCAGCCCCAGCATTTT. Protein sequence: CASSLAAGTSTQPQHF.

There are many counts of this clonotype. This chain uses TRBV20-1 with TRBJ1-6, with 8 bases identical to TRBD1. CDR1 is DFQATT and CDR2 is SNEGSKA in the germline V gene (reference sequence). Trimming at V came to 6 bases and at J to 11 bases, leaving 12 bases not matched to a gene. The CDR3 runs to 14 residues. This CDR3 is CSAVAGQGAPPLHF. In DNA form, the CDR3 reads TGCAGTGCAGTAGCCGGACAGGGTGCCCCACCCCTCCACTTT.

This clonotype was counted many times. V is TRBV7-2 and J is TRBJ1-2; D remains unclear. V was trimmed by 5 bases and J by 0 bases, leaving 10 bases between them. The CDR3 spans 14 residues. Looked up from germline, CDR1 is SGHTA and CDR2 is FQGNSA. CDR3 protein: CASSQTPANYGYTF. In DNA form, the CDR3 reads TGTGCCAGCAGCCAGACACCCGCTAACTATGGCTACACCTTC.

The rearrangement links TRBV7-3 to TRBJ2-3, with 10 positions matching TRBD1. The CDR3 totals 17 residues. J gave up 1 base and V 5 bases, and 9 bases lay outside the gene matches. Germline V CDR1 and CDR2: SGHTA, FQGTGA. CDR3 region: CASSMHRDRGGTDTQYF. DNA of the CDR3: TGTGCCAGCAGCATGCACCGGGACAGGGGTGGCACAGATACGCAGTATTTT.

This clonotype was found many times. The rearrangement links TRBV7-2 to TRBJ1-5; D uncertain. Trimming took off 1 base at V and 6 bases at J, with 10 bases between the two ends. The CDR3 extends over 14 amino acids. Germline CDR1 reads SGHTA; CDR2 reads FQGNSA. The CDR3 nucleotides read TGTGCCAGCAGCTTAGGGGTTTTGGGTCAGCCCCAGCATTTT. Amino acids: CASSLGVLGQPQHF.

This clonotype was seen ten or more times. The chain joins TRBV27 to TRBJ2-5; D is unresolved. This CDR3 spans 14 amino acids. The germline V gene encodes CDR1 MNHEY and CDR2 SMNVEV (reference sequence). The ends were cut back, 5 bases at V and 5 bases at J, with 15 bases in the middle. In DNA form, the CDR3 reads TGTGCCAGCAGTCGGCAGGTGGGGTGGGAGACCCAGTACTTC. Its translation is CASSRQVGWETQYF.

This clonotype was seen ten or more times. The chain joins TRBV29-1 to TRBJ2-7, with D perhaps TRBD1 (6 bases). The V gene lost 4 bases and the J gene lost 3 bases, with 13 bases spanning the gap. The CDR3 runs 13 residues. Looked up from germline, CDR1 is SQVTM and CDR2 is ANQGSEA. The CDR3 spells CSVAGSTGYEQYF. CDR3 coding DNA: TGCAGCGTTGCCGGATCGACAGGCTACGAGCAGTACTTC.

This clonotype has at least ten counts. The rearrangement uses TRBV7-3 and TRBJ1-2; D gene unclear. The CDR3 extends over 14 amino acids. Germline values: CDR1 SGHTA, CDR2 FQGTGA. V lost 3 bases and J lost 0, with 8 bases in between. CDR3 nucleotides: TGTGCCAGCAGCTTGAACCTCACTAACTATGGCTACACCTTC. It translates to CASSLNLTNYGYTF.

This clonotype was recorded many times. The rearrangement joins TRBV7-2 to TRBJ2-5; unclear D gene. CDR1 is SGHTA, CDR2 FQGNSA, per germline. This CDR3 is 12 amino acids long. V was trimmed by 4 bases and J by 5 bases, leaving 8 bases between them. The CDR3 spells CASSSSGETQYF. As DNA, the CDR3 is TGTGCCAGCAGCTCCTCGGGCGAGACCCAGTACTTC.

This clonotype was seen more than once but under ten times. V usage is TRBV20-1 and J usage is TRBJ2-5; possibly TRBD2 for D (5 bases). The CDR3 is 14 amino acids. Germline V gene lookup returns CDR1 DFQATT and CDR2 SNEGSKA (reference sequence). The V and J ends lost 0 bases and 5 bases respectively, with 13 bases between them. CDR3 amino acids: CSARDPRGTETQYF. In nucleotides, the CDR3 is TGCAGTGCTAGAGATCCCCGGGGAACGGAGACCCAGTACTTC.

This chain links TRBV20-1 with TRBJ1-1; 9 nucleotides line up with TRBD1. CDR1 and CDR2 (germline): DFQATT, SNEGSKA (reference sequence). The J segment lost 6 bases and the V segment lost 0 bases, leaving 8 bases of the junction unmatched. This CDR3 contains 15 residues. CDR3 bases: TGCAGTGCTAGAGAGGCTGGGACAGGGTTTTCTGAAGCTTTCTTT. It codes for CSAREAGTGFSEAFF.

The rearrangement uses TRBV27 and TRBJ2-1, with 12 bases aligning to TRBD2. CDR3 length: 17 residues. The V and J ends lost 4 bases and 1 base, in that order; junction bases with no gene match: 5. Per the germline V gene, CDR1 is MNHEY and CDR2 is SMNVEV (reference sequence). The CDR3 coding sequence is TGTGCCAGCAGTTATGCTAGCGGGAGGGTTTCCTACAATGAGCAGTTCTTC. Protein: CASSYASGRVSYNEQFF.

This sequence joins TRBV7-9 and TRBJ2-2; D perhaps matches TRBD1 (5 bases). The V end was cut by 5 bases, the J end by 6 bases, with 19 bases between. Germline V CDR1 and CDR2: SEHNR, FQNEAQ (reference sequence). The CDR3 spans 16 residues. CDR3 region: CASSPSVSREAGELFF. The CDR3, as DNA: TGTGCCAGCAGCCCCTCCGTGAGCAGGGAAGCCGGGGAGCTGTTTTTT. Combining the CDR3 with reference TRBV7-9 and TRBJ2-2 gives the whole variable domain DTGVSQNPRHKITKRGQNVTFRCDPISEHNRLYWYRQTLGQGPEFLTYFQNEAQLEKSRLLSDRFSAERPKGSFSTLEIQRTEQGDSAMYLCASSPSVSREAGELFFGEGSRLTVL.

This chain's CDR3 is CASSINWDLRPGGEKLFF. The DNA for the CDR3 is TGTGCCAGTAGTATCAACTGGGACCTACGACCGGGGGGTGAAAAACTGTTTTTT. This sequence joins TRBV19 and TRBJ1-4, with TRBD1 as a possible D gene (5 bases). The CDR3 spans 18 residues. Germline V gene sequence: CDR1 LNHDA, CDR2 SQIVND (reference sequence). V lost 3 bases and J lost 7, with 24 bases in between.

Many counts were recorded for this clonotype. The chain joins TRBV7-2 to TRBJ2-5; the D gene is possibly TRBD2 (6 bases). Germline assignment: CDR1 SGHTA and CDR2 FQGNSA. The length of the CDR3 is 15 residues. Trimming removed 3 bases at V and 1 base at J, with 12 bases between. The DNA for the CDR3 is TGTGCCAGCAGCTTTATTTGGGAGGCCCAAGAGACCCAGTACTTC. As protein: CASSFIWEAQETQYF.

CDR3 bases: TGCGCCAGCAGCCAAGGCGGACTTCGACAGGGGGCCGCAGATACGCAGTATTTT. Its translation: CASSQGGLRQGAADTQYF. The chain has TRBV4-1 and TRBJ2-3, with 10 bases that match TRBD1. The germline V gene has CDR1 MGHRA and CDR2 YSYEKL. The CDR3 covers 18 residues. V was pared by 1 base and J by 4 bases, with 11 bases of the junction left unmatched.

This clonotype was counted at least ten times. Germline and junction disagree at one end, which may indicate a read error. The gene calls are TRBV11-2 and TRBJ2-7; D remains unclear. From germline, CDR1 is SGHAT and CDR2 FQNNGV. CDR3 size: 13 residues. Here the CDR3 reads CASSVDMAYEQYF. DNA for the CDR3: TGTGCCAGCAGCGTAGATATGGCCTACGAGCAGTACTTC. Complete variable domain (other parts from reference TRBV11-2 and TRBJ2-7): EAGVAQSPRYKIIEKRQSVAFWCNPISGHATLYWYQQILGQGPKLLIQFQNNGVVDDSQLPKDRFSAERLKGVDSTLKIQPAKLEDSAVYLCASSVDMAYEQYFGPGTRLTVT.

This clonotype was counted only a few times. The chain recombines TRBV7-8 with TRBJ2-2, with D hard to call. The ends were cut back, 0 bases at V and 3 bases at J, with 5 bases in the middle. Germline V lookup: CDR1 SGHVS, CDR2 FQNEAQ. CDR3 length: 14 amino acids. Here the CDR3 reads CASSLAQYTGELFF. The CDR3, as DNA: TGTGCCAGCAGCTTAGCACAGTACACCGGGGAGCTGTTTTTT.

This clonotype was seen many times. The chain carries TRBV20-1 and TRBJ1-2; D unresolved. This CDR3 is built from 8 residues. V was cut by 7 bases and J by 6 bases, with 3 bases left in between. CDR1 and CDR2 from the germline V gene are DFQATT and SNEGSKA (reference sequence). CDR3 residues: CSVHGYTF. CDR3 sequence (DNA): TGCAGTGTCCATGGCTACACCTTC.

The rearrangement joins TRBV7-9 to TRBJ2-1; D is unresolved. The CDR3 has 13 amino acids. CDR1 is SEHNR, CDR2 FQNEAQ, per germline (reference sequence). V gave up 5 bases and J gave up 2 bases, with 7 bases separating them. CDR3 sequence: CASSLDTYNEQFF. Written as DNA, the CDR3 is TGTGCCAGCAGCCTAGACACCTACAATGAGCAGTTCTTC.

This clonotype was counted many times. The CDR3 DNA is TGTGCCAGCAGATCAAATTCCGGAGGGACTAATGAAAAACTGTTTTTT. This gives the protein CASRSNSGGTNEKLFF. The chain has TRBV27 and TRBJ1-4; D is ambiguous. Per germline, CDR1 MNHEY and CDR2 SMNVEV (reference sequence). With 6 bases removed from V and 2 bases from J, the gap between germline ends came to 16 bases. The CDR3 runs to 16 residues.

The chain uses TRBV18 and TRBJ1-5; D possibly corresponds to TRBD1 (6 bases). The germline V gene encodes CDR1 KGHSH and CDR2 LQKENI. The ends were cut back, 2 bases at V and 5 bases at J, with 16 bases in the middle. The CDR3 loop spans 16 amino acids. The CDR3 DNA reads as TGTGCCAGCTCACCAGGGGGCCAGGGGAGGGATCAGCCCCAGCATTTT. Translated, it gives CASSPGGQGRDQPQHF. The complete variable domain, with remaining parts taken from reference TRBV18 and TRBJ1-5, reads NAGVMQNPRHLVRRRGQEARLRCSPMKGHSHVYWYRQLPEEGLKFMVYLQKENIIDESGMPKERFSAEFPKEGPSILRIQQVVRGDSAAYFCASSPGGQGRDQPQHFGDGTRLSIL.